This TCR beta chain was documented in a study of Tregs in tolerant kidney transplant recipients. This table comes from immunoSEQ multiplex PCR, and its TCRdb copy is limited to in-frame clones, with some not included. Of some 55,000 clones listed, about four fifths are singletons. Findings of the study overall: Activated donor B cell expansion appeared to reveal the most relevant donor-specific TCRbeta repertoire.

Unstimulated Tregs (CD4+CD25+CD127-) and CD4+CD25- non-Tregs were sorted from PBMCs. Points on this clone: Its cognate antigen is unknown.

The CDR3 extends over 20 amino acids. This TCR came from a human donor in good health. The sequenced sample was CD4+ T cells from blood. The gene calls are TRBV21-1 and TRBJ1-3; the table's D gene call, TRBD1, was not cross checked with the DNA. TRBV21-1 is annotated as a pseudogene. CDR3 loop: CASSKVWGFPSGGSGNTIYF. CDR3 DNA: TGTGCCAGCAGCAAAGTTTGGGGCTTTCCGTCCGGTGGCTCTGGAAACACCATATATTTT.